This TCR beta chain emerged from a study of blood T cell repertoires in COVID-19. Membership in each cohort depended on participant-reported clinical history. Only in-frame clones appear in the TCRdb table, and some are missing; sequencing was by immunoSEQ multiplex PCR. The top ten hold 0.95% to 1.5% of the sample, which has 120,000 to 150,000 clones, 85% to 90% seen once. Per germline, CDR1 DFQATT and CDR2 SNEGSKA (reference sequence). The CDR3 sequence is 11 residues long. The clonotype originates from a woman aged 25 to 39 with acute COVID-19. V usage is TRBV20-1 and J usage is TRBJ2-1; D gene uncertain. What was sequenced was PBMCs or T cells enriched from blood (not recorded which). CDR3 residues: CRPHYQYEQFF. CDR3 in DNA: TGCAGACCACATTACCAGTATGAGCAGTTCTTC.